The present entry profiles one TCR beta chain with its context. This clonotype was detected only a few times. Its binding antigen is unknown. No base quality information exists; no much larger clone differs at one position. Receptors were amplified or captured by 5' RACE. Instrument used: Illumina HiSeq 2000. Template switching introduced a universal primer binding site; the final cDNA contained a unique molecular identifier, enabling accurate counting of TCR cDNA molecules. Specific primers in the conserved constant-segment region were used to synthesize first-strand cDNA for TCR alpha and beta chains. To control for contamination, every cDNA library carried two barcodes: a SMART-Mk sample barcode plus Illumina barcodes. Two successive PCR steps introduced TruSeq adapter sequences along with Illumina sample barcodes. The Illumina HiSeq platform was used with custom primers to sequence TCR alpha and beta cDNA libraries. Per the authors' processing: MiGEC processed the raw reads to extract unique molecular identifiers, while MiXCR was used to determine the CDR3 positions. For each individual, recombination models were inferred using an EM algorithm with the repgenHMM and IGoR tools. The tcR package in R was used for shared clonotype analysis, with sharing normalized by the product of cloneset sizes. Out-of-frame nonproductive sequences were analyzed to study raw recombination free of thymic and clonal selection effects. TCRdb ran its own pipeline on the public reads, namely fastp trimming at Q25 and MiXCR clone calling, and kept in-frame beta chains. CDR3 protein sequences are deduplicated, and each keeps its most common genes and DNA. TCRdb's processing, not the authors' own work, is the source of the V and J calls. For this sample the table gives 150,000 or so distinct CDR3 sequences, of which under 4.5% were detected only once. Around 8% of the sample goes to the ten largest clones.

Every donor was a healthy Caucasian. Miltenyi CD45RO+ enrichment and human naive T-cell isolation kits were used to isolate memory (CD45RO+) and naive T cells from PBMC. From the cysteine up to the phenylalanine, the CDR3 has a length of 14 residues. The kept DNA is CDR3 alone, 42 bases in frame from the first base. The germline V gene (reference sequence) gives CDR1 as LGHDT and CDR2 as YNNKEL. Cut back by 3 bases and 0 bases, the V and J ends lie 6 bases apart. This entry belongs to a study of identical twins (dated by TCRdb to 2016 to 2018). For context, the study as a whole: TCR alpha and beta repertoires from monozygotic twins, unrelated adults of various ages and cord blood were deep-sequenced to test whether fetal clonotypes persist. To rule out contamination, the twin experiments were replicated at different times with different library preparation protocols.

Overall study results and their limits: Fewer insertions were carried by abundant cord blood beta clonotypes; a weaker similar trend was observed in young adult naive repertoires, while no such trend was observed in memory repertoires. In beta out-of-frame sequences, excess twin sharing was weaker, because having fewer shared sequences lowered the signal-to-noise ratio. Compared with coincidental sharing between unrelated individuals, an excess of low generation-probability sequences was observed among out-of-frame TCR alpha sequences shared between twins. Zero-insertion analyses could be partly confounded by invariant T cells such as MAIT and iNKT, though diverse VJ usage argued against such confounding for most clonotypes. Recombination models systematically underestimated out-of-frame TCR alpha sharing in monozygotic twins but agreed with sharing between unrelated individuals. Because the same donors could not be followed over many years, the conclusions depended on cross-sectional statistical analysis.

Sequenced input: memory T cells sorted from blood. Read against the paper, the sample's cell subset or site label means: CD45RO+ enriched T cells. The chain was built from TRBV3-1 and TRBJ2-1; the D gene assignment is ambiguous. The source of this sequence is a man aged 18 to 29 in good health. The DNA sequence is TGTGCCAGCAGCCACTGGGACTCCTACAATGAGCAGTTCTTC. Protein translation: CASSHWDSYNEQFF.